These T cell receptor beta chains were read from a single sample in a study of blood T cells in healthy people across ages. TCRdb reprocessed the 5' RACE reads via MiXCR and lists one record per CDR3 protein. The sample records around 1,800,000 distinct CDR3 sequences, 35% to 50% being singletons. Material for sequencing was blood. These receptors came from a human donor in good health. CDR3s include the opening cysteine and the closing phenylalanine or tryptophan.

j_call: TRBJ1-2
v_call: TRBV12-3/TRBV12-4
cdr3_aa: CASRSGTGPYGYTF

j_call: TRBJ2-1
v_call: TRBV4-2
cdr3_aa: CASSQPLWAEQFF

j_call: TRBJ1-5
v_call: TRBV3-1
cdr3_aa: CASSQGAATGNQPQHF

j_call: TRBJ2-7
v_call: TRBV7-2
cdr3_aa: CASSLARLYEQYF

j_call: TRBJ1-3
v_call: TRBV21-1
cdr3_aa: CASSKTTAGNTIYF

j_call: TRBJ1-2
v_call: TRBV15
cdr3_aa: CATSRDAALRGGYTF

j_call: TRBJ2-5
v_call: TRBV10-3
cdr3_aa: CAIRQRGEETQYF

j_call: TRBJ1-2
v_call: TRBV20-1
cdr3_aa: CSARDPTPRRANYGYTF

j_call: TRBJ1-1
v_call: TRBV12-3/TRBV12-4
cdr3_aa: CVSSPILQGKAFF

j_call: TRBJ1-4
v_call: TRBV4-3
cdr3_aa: CASSRLTGALPSDEKLFF

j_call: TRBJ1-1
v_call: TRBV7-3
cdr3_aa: CASSFGGDGTEAFF

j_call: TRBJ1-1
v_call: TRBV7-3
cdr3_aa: CASSATGGLTEAFF

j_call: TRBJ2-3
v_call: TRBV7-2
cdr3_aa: CASTKSSGGSTDTQYF

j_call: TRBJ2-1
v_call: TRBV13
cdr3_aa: CASSYRTEYNEQFF

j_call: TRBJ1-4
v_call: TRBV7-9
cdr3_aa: CASSSWRGGTNEKLFF

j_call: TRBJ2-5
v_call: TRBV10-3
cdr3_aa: CAISGTQGIGEQYF

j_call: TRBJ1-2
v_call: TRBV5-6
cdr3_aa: CASILSLDMNGYTF

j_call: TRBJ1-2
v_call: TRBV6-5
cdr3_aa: CASSYSIWPDNYGYTF

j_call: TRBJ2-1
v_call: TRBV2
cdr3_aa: CASNERSGAGHNEQFF

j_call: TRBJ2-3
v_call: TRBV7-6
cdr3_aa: CASSPGPVATQYF

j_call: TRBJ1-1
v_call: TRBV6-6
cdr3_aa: CASSSPPSGTEAFF

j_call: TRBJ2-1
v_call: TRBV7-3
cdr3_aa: CASSQDGSNYNEQFF

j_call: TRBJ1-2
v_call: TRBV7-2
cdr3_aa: CASSIGTGNGYTF

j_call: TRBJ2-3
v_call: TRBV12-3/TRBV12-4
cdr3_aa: CASSPQSGVFTDTQYF

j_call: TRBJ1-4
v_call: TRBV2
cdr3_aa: CASSVFLGDEKLFF

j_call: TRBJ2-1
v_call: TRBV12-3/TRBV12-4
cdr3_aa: CASRVGQGVNEQFF

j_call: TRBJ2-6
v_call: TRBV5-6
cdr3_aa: CASSFLPVGGANVLTF

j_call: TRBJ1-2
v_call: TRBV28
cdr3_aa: CASSDSPNYLDYGYTF

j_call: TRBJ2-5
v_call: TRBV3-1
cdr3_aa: CASSQSGFSGEQYF

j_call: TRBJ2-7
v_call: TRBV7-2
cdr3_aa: CASSPATVDYEQYF

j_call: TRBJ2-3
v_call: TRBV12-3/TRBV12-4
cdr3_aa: CASSRTSGRTDTQYF

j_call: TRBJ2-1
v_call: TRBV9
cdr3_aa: CASSVVPDPYNEQFF

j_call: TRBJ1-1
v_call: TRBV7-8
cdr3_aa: CASSRGGLRGEAFF

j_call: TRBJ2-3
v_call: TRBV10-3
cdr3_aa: CASAGQQPHTDTQYF

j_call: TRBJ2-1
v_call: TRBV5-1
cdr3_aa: CASRMQTGQANEQFF

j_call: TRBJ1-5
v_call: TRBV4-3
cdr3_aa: CASSQYPGQDSNQPQHF

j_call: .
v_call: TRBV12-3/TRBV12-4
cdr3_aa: CACSSRLAGGPYEQYF

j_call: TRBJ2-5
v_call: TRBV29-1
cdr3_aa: CSVDESVETQYF

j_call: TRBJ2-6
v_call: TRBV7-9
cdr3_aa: CASSLTGGSSGANVLTF

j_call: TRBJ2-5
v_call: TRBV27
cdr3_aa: CASSSGQETQYF

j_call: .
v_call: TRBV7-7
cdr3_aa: CASSLDNTVYEQYF

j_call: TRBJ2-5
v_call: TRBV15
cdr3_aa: CATSSLRGLQETQYF

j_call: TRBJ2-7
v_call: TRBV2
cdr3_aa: CASRTGTYSYEQYF

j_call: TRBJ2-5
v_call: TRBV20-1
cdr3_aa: CSASSPSGGAVQKTQYF

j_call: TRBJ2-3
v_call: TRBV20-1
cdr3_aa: CSARDPLGGDTQYF

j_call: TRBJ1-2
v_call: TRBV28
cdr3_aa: CASRTGDRSGYTF

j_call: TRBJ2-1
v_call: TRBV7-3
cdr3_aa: CASSLNAGGSDEQFF

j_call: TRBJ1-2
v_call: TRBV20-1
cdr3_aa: CSATRGNEGYTF

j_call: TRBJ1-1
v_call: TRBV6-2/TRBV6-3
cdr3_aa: CASSYSREANTEAFF

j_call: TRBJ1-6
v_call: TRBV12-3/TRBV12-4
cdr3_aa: CASSYRSGSPLHF

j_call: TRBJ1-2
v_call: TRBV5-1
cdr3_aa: CASSPGQSGIYGYTF

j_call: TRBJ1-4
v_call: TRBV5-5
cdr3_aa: CASSLRFLDATNEKLFF